This T cell receptor beta chain appears in the sequencing data of a study of blood T cell repertoires in COVID-19. As for the study in general: Some COVID-19 samples were acute and others convalescent; all came from the United States, Italy and Spain. PBMCs, B-cell-depleted T cells, or T cells provided the cDNA or gDNA that made up the material.

Original processing methods: Reference gene primer amplification gave nucleated cell count estimates. The protocol was immunoSEQ multiplex PCR, while the TCRdb copy is restricted to in-frame clones and leaves out a portion. V and J calls and clone size are as listed in that table; D and trimming were resolved from the DNA. This table holds about 94,000 clones, roughly 86% found once. Per the germline V gene, CDR1 is LNHDA and CDR2 is SQIVND (reference sequence). The CDR3 runs 14 residues. V shed 8 bases, J shed 6 bases, and the junction held 6 bases outside the gene matches. Sequencing input: peripheral blood. The genes are TRBV19 and TRBJ1-5; 11 positions agree with TRBD1. This TCR was sampled from a woman aged 55-69 years in a cohort sampled during active or convalescent COVID-19. CDR3 DNA: TGTGCCAGTGAACGGGACAGGGGGGGTCAGCCCCAGCATTTT. This sequence encodes CASERDRGGQPQHF.